This T cell receptor beta chain comes out of a study of regulatory T cells in long-lasting Graves disease (dated by TCRdb to the early 2020s). General notes on the study: Persistent Graves' disease was defined as persistently positive TSH receptor autoantibodies together with antithyroid drug treatment for over 5 years. Antithyroid drugs had been taken for about 10.3 years on average by persistent Graves' disease patients in the clinical cohort. The study was registered as a clinical trial and conducted in China. Persistent Graves' disease patients were compared with newly diagnosed Graves' disease patients by peripheral blood TCR sequencing and RNA sequencing. A total of roughly 33 samples underwent TCR sequencing: around 13 from persistent and around 20 from newly diagnosed Graves' disease patients.

CDR1 ENHRY and CDR2 SYGVKD were looked up in the germline V gene. The junction shows trimming of 3 bases on V and 6 bases on J, plus 30 bases between the germline ends. The cysteine opens and the phenylalanine closes a CDR3 of 19 amino acids. The read is trimmed to its CDR3 DNA, 57 bases read in frame from base 1. The label giving this sample's time point can be read as: persistent/refractory GD, antithyroid drugs over 5 years with positive TRAb. RNA was extracted from PBMCs in TRIzol for both TCR sequencing and RNA sequencing. The diagnosis of Graves' disease was made according to American Thyroid Association guidelines. The patients came from an endocrinology department in Xi'an, China. Each patient gave approximately 10 milliliters of peripheral blood, collected in an EDTA anticoagulant tube. Ficoll Paque Plus density gradient separation was used to isolate PBMCs, and no further T cell sorting was performed. An Agilent 2100 Bioanalyzer and agarose gel were used to assess RNA quality, and a NanoDrop 2000 was used to measure RNA concentration.

This clonotype was observed at least ten times. Its antigen target is currently unknown. Base qualities are missing; no much larger clone stands one base away. The library was obtained by multiplex PCR. The sequencing machine was an Illumina HiSeq 4000. To build TCR beta libraries, CDR3 regions were amplified by Arm-PCR using iRepertoire HTBI primers. Gel purification was performed on PCR products prior to sequencing. The source study handled its data this way. A total of around 59 TRBV and 14 TRBJ segments were identified across samples and were used for gene usage analysis of CDR3 amino acid clonotypes. COPE and FqMerger were used to merge the filtered high-quality paired reads into contigs. BLAST was used to align contigs to the IMGT TRBV, TRBD and TRBJ reference genes, and CDR3 was defined following IMGT. Any clonotype with a frequency above 0.1% was counted as a highly expanded clone. Shannon entropy was used to measure repertoire diversity, and the Gini coefficient was used to measure V-J evenness. A clonotype was considered public if more than one individual shared it. TCRdb ran its own pipeline on the public reads, namely fastp trimming at Q25 and MiXCR clone calling, and kept in-frame beta chains. Each entry is one CDR3 protein sequence, shown with its most common DNA and genes. Here the V and J calls rest on TCRdb's processing, not on the authors' analysis. For this sample the table gives over 450,000 distinct CDR3 sequences, of which 20% to 25% were detected only once. Roughly 7% of the sample lies in the top ten.

What the work shows at the level of the full study, not this receptor alone: Compared with newly diagnosed patients, patients with persistent Graves' disease had lower TCR Shannon entropy and fewer highly expanded clones, which suggests clonal expansion. Sequencing and analysis were restricted to the TCR beta chain. Persistent disease showed preferential use of TRBV28, TRBJ1-2 and TRBJ2-5, whereas newly diagnosed disease favored TRBV20-1 and TRBJ2-1. Peripheral blood alone was examined, since thyroid tissue, which constituted the primary lesion, could not be accessed. Persistent patients shared more public clonotypes among themselves (around 3,000) than newly diagnosed patients did (over 900). The authors noted that the small sample size was a limitation that may lower accuracy.

The sample was peripheral blood mononuclear cells (PBMCs), taken when the disease was refractory, from a patient treated with antithyroid drugs. Rearrangement joined TRBV10-3 to TRBJ2-7; too little of a D gene remains to name it. The sequence was obtained from a female donor with Graves disease. The CDR3 reads as follows: CAISDQGRGPEAPFGEQYF. The nucleotides are TGTGCCATCAGTGACCAAGGGCGTGGCCCCGAGGCCCCTTTTGGCGAGCAGTACTTC.